This T cell receptor (beta chain) was obtained from a study of T cell repertoires in cytomegalovirus infection. In the case of this clonotype: Its antigen is currently unknown.

TCRdb independently ran MiXCR on the reads; one entry per CDR3 protein. The sample gives about 120,000 distinct CDR3 sequences, 9.5% to 13% of which show up once; approximately 30% is in the top ten. Looked up from germline, CDR1 is MNHEY and CDR2 is SMNVEV (reference sequence). The CDR3 spans 14 residues. Trimming removed 2 bases at V and 5 bases at J, with 12 bases between. The J gene is TRBJ2-5, the V gene TRBV27, with D uncertain. Sequenced: PBMCs, sequenced either directly or after in vitro stimulation (not recorded which). The receptor's source is a human donor in good health (CMV status not recorded). Some clones in this sample may be carry-over from other donors' samples. CDR3 nucleotides: TGTGCCAGCAGTTTAGGCTCTAGTGGGGAGACCCAGTACTTC. The encoded protein is CASSLGSSGETQYF.